A selection of T cell receptor beta chains follows, all from one sample in a study of blood T cell repertoires in COVID-19. The table came from immunoSEQ multiplex PCR; TCRdb's copy has only in-frame clones and leaves some out. The sample carries around 200,000 clones, approximately 81% recorded once. The sequenced sample was peripheral blood. The origin of the receptors is a woman of 80 years or more with acute or convalescent COVID-19. Each CDR3 is given with its conserved first and last residue. A D gene is named only where the DNA matches it firmly. Not all rows give a size; the values are once, few, many and, for expanded clones, a class.

j_call | v_call | d_call | clone_size | cdr3_nt | cdr3_aa
TRBJ1-4 | TRBV20-1 | - | few | TGCAGTGCTAGTTTCCTAATTGCAACTAATGAAAAACTGTTTTTT | CSASFLIATNEKLFF
TRBJ2-6 | TRBV28 | - | - | TGTGCCACCCGCGGGTCTGGGGCCAACGTCCTGACTTTC | CATRGSGANVLTF
TRBJ2-1 | TRBV10-2 | - | once | TGCGCCAGCCTTACCGGGACTGGGAGCTCCTACAATGAGCAGTTCTTC | CASLTGTGSSYNEQFF
TRBJ2-1 | TRBV5-4 | - | - | TGTGCCAGCAGCCCGAAAGCGCTTAGCTCCTACAATGAGCAGTTCTTC | CASSPKALSSYNEQFF
TRBJ2-1 | TRBV11-2 | TRBD2 | once | TGTGCCAGCAGCTTAGGGCGGACTAGCGGCCACAATGAGCAGTTCTTC | CASSLGRTSGHNEQFF
TRBJ1-1 | TRBV5-8 | - | - | TGTGCCAGCAGCTTGAGGCGGGGGCGAGCTGAAGCTTTCTTT | CASSLRRGRAEAFF
TRBJ1-2 | TRBV5-1 | TRBD1 | - | TGCGCCAGCAGCTTGACCCCGGGACAGAGGTATGGCTACACCTTC | CASSLTPGQRYGYTF
TRBJ2-3 | TRBV29-1 | - | - | TGCAGCGTTAGGGGGACAAGGGGAACAGATACGCAGTATTTT | CSVRGTRGTDTQYF
TRBJ1-1 | TRBV27 | - | - | TGTGCCAGCAGTTTCCGCAGCCAGACAGAGATGAACACTGAAGCTTTCTTT | CASSFRSQTEMNTEAFF
TRBJ1-1 | TRBV3-1/TRBV3-2 | - | - | TGTGCCAGCAGCCAGGCCCGAAACACTGAAGCTTTCTTT | CASSQARNTEAFF
TRBJ1-3 | TRBV2 | - | - | TGTGCCAGCAGCGAAGAGTCAGGGGCTTTTGGAAACACCATATATTTT | CASSEESGAFGNTIYF
TRBJ2-1 | TRBV10-2 | TRBD2 | - | TGCGCCAGCAGCGGACTAGCGGGAGTGTTTGGCAATGAGCAGTTCTTC | CASSGLAGVFGNEQFF
TRBJ1-6 | TRBV10-3 | - | - | TGTGCCATCAGCGAAGACGGGAATTCACCCCTCCACTTT | CAISEDGNSPLHF
TRBJ2-7 | TRBV6-5 | - | - | TGTGCCAGCAGACGACAGGTTTCCTACGAGCAGTACTTC | CASRRQVSYEQYF
TRBJ2-1 | TRBV7-9 | - | - | TGTGCCAGCAGCCCGCGGGGTCCGGATGAGCAGTTCTTC | CASSPRGPDEQFF
TRBJ2-1 | TRBV5-1 | - | - | TGCGCCAGCAGCTTAGTAGACAGTACCTACAATGAGCAATTCTTC | CASSLVDSTYNEQFF
TRBJ2-7 | TRBV11-1 | - | once | TGTGCCTCAGCCCCCACGCGGGCTAACTACGAGCAGTACTTC | CASAPTRANYEQYF
TRBJ1-6 | TRBV5-1 | TRBD1 | - | TGCGCCAGCAGCGCATCCGGGACAGGGGGTAATAATTCACCCCTCCACTTT | CASSASGTGGNNSPLHF
TRBJ1-6 | TRBV6-5 | - | - | TGTGCCAGCAGCTTCAAACCGACCGGAGTTTCACCCCTCCACTTT | CASSFKPTGVSPLHF
TRBJ1-3 | TRBV27 | - | - | TGTGCCAGCAGTTTTTCGGCAGGTGGAAACACCATATATTTT | CASSFSAGGNTIYF
TRBJ2-5 | TRBV3-1/TRBV3-2 | - | - | TGTGCCAGCAGTCAACAGGGCGACGAGACCCAGTACTTC | CASSQQGDETQYF
TRBJ1-2 | TRBV11-2 | - | - | TGTGCCAGCAGCTTCACAGCGATTGGGAGTTTCCTCTATGGCTACACCTTC | CASSFTAIGSFLYGYTF
TRBJ2-6 | TRBV6-5 | - | - | TGTGCCAGCAGGTCCCTTTTCTCTGGGGCCAACGTCCTGACTTTC | CASRSLFSGANVLTF
TRBJ1-1 | TRBV2 | - | - | TGTGCCAGCAGTGGCAGGGAGGGGTACGTTTTCTTT | CASSGREGYVFF
TRBJ1-2 | TRBV27 | - | - | TGTGCCAGCAGTTATTATCCACCCAGGGTGGGTGGCTACACCTTC | CASSYYPPRVGGYTF
TRBJ2-7 | TRBV18 | - | - | TGTGCCAGCTCACAGGACGGGAGCTCCTACGAGCAGTACTTC | CASSQDGSSYEQYF
TRBJ2-5 | TRBV12-3/TRBV12-4 | - | - | TGTGCCAGCAGCAGGGCGGTAGGGACCCAGTACTTC | CASSRAVGTQYF
TRBJ2-7 | TRBV7-2 | - | - | TGTGCCAGCAGCTTACAGGGTTACGACGAGCAGTACTTC | CASSLQGYDEQYF
TRBJ1-6 | TRBV11-2 | - | - | TGTGCCAGCAGCTTACTGGCGGGGTCACCCCTCCACTTT | CASSLLAGSPLHF
TRBJ2-7 | TRBV2 | - | - | TGTGCCAGCAGCGCTCAGGGGCACAAGTACGAGCAGTACTTC | CASSAQGHKYEQYF
TRBJ2-1 | TRBV5-1 | - | - | TGCGCCAGCAGCCAAATTGACATGGGGCTCATAAATGAGCAGTTCTTC | CASSQIDMGLINEQFF
TRBJ2-5 | TRBV27 | TRBD1 | - | TGTGCCAGCAGTTCCGAAGGTGGGACAGGCGAAGAGACCCAGTACTTC | CASSSEGGTGEETQYF
TRBJ2-4 | TRBV11-3 | - | once | TGTGCCAGCAGCTTCCTTCTAGACGTCTTTCCCAAAAACATTCAGTACTTC | CASSFLLDVFPKNIQYF
TRBJ2-5 | TRBV7-2 | TRBD1 | - | TGTGCCAGCAGCCTCACAGGGGTGGTAATCCAAGAGACCCAGTACTTC | CASSLTGVVIQETQYF
TRBJ2-3 | TRBV4-3 | TRBD1 | - | TGCGCCAGCAGCCAAGAGATGGGTCTCGGACAGGGGTTCACAGATACGCAGTATTTT | CASSQEMGLGQGFTDTQYF
TRBJ2-3 | TRBV18 | TRBD1 | once | TGTGCCAGCTCACTCGGGACAGGTTTCACAGATACGCAGTATTTT | CASSLGTGFTDTQYF
TRBJ1-3 | TRBV19 | TRBD1 | - | TGTGCCAGTAGTACCCGGACAGGAAAAGGTGGAAACACCATATATTTT | CASSTRTGKGGNTIYF